Here is one T cell receptor beta chain with its context. Its antigen is still unknown. Base quality data are lacking; no much larger clone is found one base away. TCRbeta CDR3 regions were amplified from genomic DNA by means of the immunoSEQ Assay, a bias-controlled multiplex PCR. The original methods were these. Nucleated cell counts per sample were estimated from amplification of reference gene primers within the assay. To quantify the absolute abundance of each unique TCRbeta CDR3 rearrangement, sequence reads were collapsed and filtered. For each sample, productive Simpson clonality was calculated by taking the square root of Simpson's diversity index across productive rearrangements. TCRdb obtained this table from immuneACCESS and retained in-frame rearrangements with V and J assigned. These tables miss some clones; where compared with another copy, unresolved V genes account for less than half of the shortfall, and the remainder is unexplained. V, J and clone size were drawn from that table, and D and trimming were deduced from the DNA. For this sample the table gives about 280,000 clones, of which 65% to 90% were detected only once. Roughly 5.3% of the sample is held by the ten biggest clonotypes.

The collaborating institutions used their own protocols to collect whole blood in K2EDTA tubes. For TCRbeta analysis, collaborators shipped samples as frozen whole blood, isolated PBMCs, or DNA extracted from either of those sample types. This sample was included in a study of blood T cell repertoires in COVID-19 (dated by TCRdb to about 2020). Regarding the research as a whole: Collaborator samples came from the United States, Italy and Spain and covered acute and convalescent phases of COVID-19. The repertoires were released in a freely available public database meant as a resource for research on the immune response to SARS-CoV-2. The dataset comprised deeply sampled blood TCRbeta repertoires from subjects exposed to, actively infected with, or recovered from COVID-19. The prospective study material was composed of cDNA or gDNA derived from T cells, B-cell-depleted T cells, or PBMCs. The sample metadata nearly always contained a de-identified subject ID, COVID-19 status, age in years and sex. HLA class I and class II types, where available, came from metadata supplied by the sample provider rather than from assay-based typing. The samples were drawn from the first 160 participants of the ongoing ImmuneRACE study and from 1,254 subjects provided by 6 global collaborators.

Overall results and qualifications from the work: The quantity of clinical and demographic metadata differed by source and by participant and was supplied without curation.

V was cut back by 3 bases and J by 2 bases, leaving a gap of 6 bases between them. According to the germline V gene (reference sequence), CDR1 reads SGHNT and CDR2 reads YYREEE. Including cysteine and phenylalanine, the CDR3 has 13 amino acids. The retained sequence is limited to the CDR3, 39 bases, with the frame set at the first base. Sequences were obtained from peripheral blood. The V and J segments used are TRBV5-4 and TRBJ2-1, with no D gene named confidently. This TCR came from a man in his fifties or sixties with active or convalescent COVID-19. The bases are TGTGCCAGCAGCTCCCCCACCTACAATGAGCAGTTCTTC. Translated, it gives CASSSPTYNEQFF.